This TCR beta chain was identified during a study of patients and donors after allogeneic stem cell transplantation. This clonotype was seen more than once but under ten times. TCRdb re-analysed the RT-PCR reads in MiXCR, keeping a single row per CDR3 protein. The table shows 150,000 to 200,000 distinct CDR3 sequences, with about 30% occurring only once. The CDR3 covers 17 residues. V lost 1 base and J 4 bases, leaving 16 bases between the germline ends. Per the germline V gene, CDR1 is SGHAT and CDR2 is FQNNGV. The chain links TRBV11-2 to TRBJ2-2; D is unresolved. The sequence was collected from a human donor who was either an allogeneic HSCT recipient or a stem cell or donor lymphocyte infusion donor (not recorded which). It is not recorded whose cells these are; they may come from a transplant donor. Sequencing input: blood, either unsorted or a sorted T cell fraction (not recorded which). CDR3 region: CASSLVRVPGRTGELFF. The CDR3 DNA follows: TGTGCCAGCAGCTTAGTACGGGTCCCGGGTCGCACCGGGGAGCTGTTTTTT.